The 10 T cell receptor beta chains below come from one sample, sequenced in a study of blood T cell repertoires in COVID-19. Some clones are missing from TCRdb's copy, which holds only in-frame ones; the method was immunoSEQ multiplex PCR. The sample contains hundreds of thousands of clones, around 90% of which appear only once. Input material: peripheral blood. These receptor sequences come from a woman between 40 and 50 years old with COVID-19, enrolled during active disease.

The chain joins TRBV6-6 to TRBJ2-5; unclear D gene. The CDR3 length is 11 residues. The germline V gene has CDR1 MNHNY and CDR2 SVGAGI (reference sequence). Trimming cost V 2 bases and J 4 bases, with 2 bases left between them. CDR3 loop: CASSYRETQYF. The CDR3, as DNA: TGTGCCAGCAGTTACCGAGAGACCCAGTACTTC.

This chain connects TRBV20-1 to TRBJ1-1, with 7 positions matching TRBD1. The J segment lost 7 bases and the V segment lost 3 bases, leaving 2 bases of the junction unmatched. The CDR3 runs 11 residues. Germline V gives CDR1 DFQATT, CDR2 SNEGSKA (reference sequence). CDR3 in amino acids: CSASDRVEAFF. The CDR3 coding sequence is TGCAGTGCTAGCGACAGGGTTGAAGCTTTCTTT.

The CDR3 nucleotides are TGTGCCAGCAGTAGGCTCGGGAGGCAGTACTTC. As protein: CASSRLGRQYF. The genes are TRBV27 and TRBJ2-7; TRBD2 is a possible D gene (6 bases). V was trimmed by 5 bases and J by 9 bases, leaving 11 bases between them. Germline V gene sequence: CDR1 MNHEY, CDR2 SMNVEV (reference sequence). The length of the CDR3 is 11 residues.

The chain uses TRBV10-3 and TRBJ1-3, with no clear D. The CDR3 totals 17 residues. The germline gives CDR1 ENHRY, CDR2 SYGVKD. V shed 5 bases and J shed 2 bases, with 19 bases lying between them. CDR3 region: CAISPTGKVIAGNTIYF. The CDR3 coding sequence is TGTGCCATCAGTCCCACCGGGAAGGTCATCGCTGGAAACACCATATATTTT.

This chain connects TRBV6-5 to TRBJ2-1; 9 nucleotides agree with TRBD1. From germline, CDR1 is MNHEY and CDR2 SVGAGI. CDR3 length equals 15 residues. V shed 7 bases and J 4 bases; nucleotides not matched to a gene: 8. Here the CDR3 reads CASKHRTGEYNEQFF. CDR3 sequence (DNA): TGTGCCAGCAAACACAGGACAGGGGAGTACAATGAGCAGTTCTTC.

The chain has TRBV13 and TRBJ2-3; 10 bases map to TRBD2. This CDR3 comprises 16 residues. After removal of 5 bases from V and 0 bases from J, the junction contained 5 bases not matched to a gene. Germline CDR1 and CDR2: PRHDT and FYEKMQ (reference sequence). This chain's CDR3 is CASSVSGGTSTDTQYF. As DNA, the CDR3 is TGTGCCAGCAGCGTTAGCGGGGGGACCAGCACAGATACGCAGTATTTT.

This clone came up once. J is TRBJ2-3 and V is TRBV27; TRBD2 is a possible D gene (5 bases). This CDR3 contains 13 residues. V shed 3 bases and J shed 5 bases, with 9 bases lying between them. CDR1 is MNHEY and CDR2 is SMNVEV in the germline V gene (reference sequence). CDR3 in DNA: TGTGCCAGCAGTTTTTTCGGGATAGATACGCAGTATTTT. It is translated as CASSFFGIDTQYF.

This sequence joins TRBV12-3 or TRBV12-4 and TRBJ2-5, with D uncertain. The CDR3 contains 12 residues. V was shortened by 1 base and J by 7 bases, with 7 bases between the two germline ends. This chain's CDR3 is CASSLDIWTQYF. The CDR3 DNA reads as TGTGCCAGCAGTTTAGACATTTGGACCCAGTACTTC.

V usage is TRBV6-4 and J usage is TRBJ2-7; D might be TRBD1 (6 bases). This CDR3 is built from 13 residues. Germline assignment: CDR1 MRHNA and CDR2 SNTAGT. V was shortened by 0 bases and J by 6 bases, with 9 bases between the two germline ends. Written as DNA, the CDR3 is TGTGCCAGCAGTGACTCGGAGACAGGCGAGCAGTACTTC. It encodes CASSDSETGEQYF.

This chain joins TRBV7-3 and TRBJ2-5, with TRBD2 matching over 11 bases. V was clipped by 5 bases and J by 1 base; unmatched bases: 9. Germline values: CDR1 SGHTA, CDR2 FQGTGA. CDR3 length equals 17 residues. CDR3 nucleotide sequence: TGTGCCAGCAGCCCGCTAACTAGCGGGGGCGCCCAAGAGACCCAGTACTTC. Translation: CASSPLTSGGAQETQYF.